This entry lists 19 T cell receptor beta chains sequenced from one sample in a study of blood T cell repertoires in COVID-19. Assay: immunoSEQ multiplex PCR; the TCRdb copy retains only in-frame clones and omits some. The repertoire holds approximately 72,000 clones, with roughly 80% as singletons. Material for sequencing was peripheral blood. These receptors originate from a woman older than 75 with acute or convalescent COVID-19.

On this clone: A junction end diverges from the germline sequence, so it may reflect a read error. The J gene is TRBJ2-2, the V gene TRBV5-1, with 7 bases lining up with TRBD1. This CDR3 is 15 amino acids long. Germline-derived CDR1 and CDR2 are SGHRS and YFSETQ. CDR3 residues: CASSLGRGRPGELFF. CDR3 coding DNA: TGTGCCAGCAGCTTGGGAAGGGGGCGGCCCGGGGAGCTGTTTTTT. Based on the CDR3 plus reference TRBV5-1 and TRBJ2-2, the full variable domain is KAGVTQTPRYLIKTRGQQVTLSCSPISGHRSVSWYQQTPGQGLQFLFEYFSETQRNKGNFPGRFSGRQFSNSRSEMNVSTLELGDSALYLCASSLGRGRPGELFFGEGSRLTVL.

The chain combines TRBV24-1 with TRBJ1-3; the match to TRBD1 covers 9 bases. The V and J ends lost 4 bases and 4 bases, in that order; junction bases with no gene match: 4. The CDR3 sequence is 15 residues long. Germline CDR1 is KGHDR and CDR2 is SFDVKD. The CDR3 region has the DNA TGTGCCACCAGTGACCCCGACAGGGGGGGAAACACCATATATTTT. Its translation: CATSDPDRGGNTIYF.

The CDR3 nucleotides read TGTGCCAGTAGTCCACGGGGATACGAGCAGTACTTC. It specifies CASSPRGYEQYF. V and J are TRBV19 and TRBJ2-7, with D maybe TRBD2 (5 bases). CDR3 length: 12 amino acids. The V gene's germline CDR1 is LNHDA and CDR2 SQIVND (reference sequence). Trimming removed 5 bases from V and 4 bases from J, with 9 bases in between.

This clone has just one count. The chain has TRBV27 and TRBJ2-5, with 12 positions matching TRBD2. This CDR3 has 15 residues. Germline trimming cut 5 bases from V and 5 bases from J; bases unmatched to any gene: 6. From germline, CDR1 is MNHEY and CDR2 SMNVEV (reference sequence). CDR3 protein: CASSPLAGGRETQYF. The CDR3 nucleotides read TGTGCCAGCAGTCCCCTAGCGGGGGGGCGCGAGACCCAGTACTTC.

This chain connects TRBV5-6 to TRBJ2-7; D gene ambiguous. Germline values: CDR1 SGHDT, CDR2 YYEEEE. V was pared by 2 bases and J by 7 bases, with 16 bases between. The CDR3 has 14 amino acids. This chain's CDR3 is CASSFSGWLREQYF. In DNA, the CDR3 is TGTGCCAGCAGCTTCTCCGGATGGCTGCGGGAGCAGTACTTC.

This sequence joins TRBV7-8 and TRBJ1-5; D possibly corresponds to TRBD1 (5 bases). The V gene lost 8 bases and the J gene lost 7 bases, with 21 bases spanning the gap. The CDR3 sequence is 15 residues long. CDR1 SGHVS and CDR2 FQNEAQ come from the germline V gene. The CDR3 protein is CASARAGRREQPQHF. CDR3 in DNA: TGTGCCAGCGCTAGGGCAGGGAGGAGGGAACAGCCCCAGCATTTT.

CDR3 protein: CATSDLQTGRDTQYF. CDR3 DNA: TGTGCCACCAGTGATTTGCAGACCGGGAGGGATACGCAGTATTTT. The chain couples TRBV24-1 to TRBJ2-3, with 7 bases aligning to TRBD2. CDR3 length: 15 amino acids. V trimming: 0 bases; J trimming: 6 bases; junction bases outside the gene matches: 5. CDR1 KGHDR and CDR2 SFDVKD come from the germline V gene.

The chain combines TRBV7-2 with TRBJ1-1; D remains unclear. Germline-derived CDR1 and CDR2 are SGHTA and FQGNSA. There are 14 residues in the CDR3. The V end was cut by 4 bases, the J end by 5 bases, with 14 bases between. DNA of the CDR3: TGTGCCAGCAGCTCCTCGACTGGAGGGACTGAAGCTTTCTTT. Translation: CASSSSTGGTEAFF.

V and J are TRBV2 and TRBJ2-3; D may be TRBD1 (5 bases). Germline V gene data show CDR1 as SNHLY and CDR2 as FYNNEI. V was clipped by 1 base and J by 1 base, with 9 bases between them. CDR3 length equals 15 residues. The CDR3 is CASSEGLGGTDTQYF. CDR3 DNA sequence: TGTGCCAGCAGTGAAGGGCTAGGGGGCACAGATACGCAGTATTTT. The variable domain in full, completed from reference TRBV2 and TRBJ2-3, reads EPEVTQTPSHQVTQMGQEVILRCVPISNHLYFYWYRQILGQKVEFLVSFYNNEISEKSEIFDDQFSVERPDGSNFTLKIRSTKLEDSAMYFCASSEGLGGTDTQYFGPGTRLTVL.

CDR3 coding DNA: TGCGCCAGCAGCTTACCTAGCGGGACCCACAATGAGCAGTTCTTC. Translation: CASSLPSGTHNEQFF. The chain joins TRBV5-1 to TRBJ2-1; 9 bases are shared with TRBD2. CDR3 length: 15 residues. V was clipped by 2 bases and J by 5 bases; unmatched bases: 5. In germline, CDR1 is SGHRS, CDR2 YFSETQ. The full variable domain, in which reference TRBV5-1 and TRBJ2-1 provide the parts outside the CDR3, is KAGVTQTPRYLIKTRGQQVTLSCSPISGHRSVSWYQQTPGQGLQFLFEYFSETQRNKGNFPGRFSGRQFSNSRSEMNVSTLELGDSALYLCASSLPSGTHNEQFFGPGTRLTVL.

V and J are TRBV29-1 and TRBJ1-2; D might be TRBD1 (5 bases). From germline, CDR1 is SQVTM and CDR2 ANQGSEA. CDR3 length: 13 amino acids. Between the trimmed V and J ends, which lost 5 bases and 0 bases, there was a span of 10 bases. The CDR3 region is CSVLQGPNYGYTF. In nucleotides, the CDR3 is TGCAGCGTTCTCCAGGGCCCTAACTATGGCTACACCTTC.

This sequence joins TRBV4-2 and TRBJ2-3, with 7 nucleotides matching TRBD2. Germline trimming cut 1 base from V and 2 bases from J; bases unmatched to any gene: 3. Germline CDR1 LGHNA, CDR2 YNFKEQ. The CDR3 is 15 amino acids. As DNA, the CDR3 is TGTGCCAGCAGCCAAGGGGCGGGAGACACAGATACGCAGTATTTT. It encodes CASSQGAGDTDTQYF.

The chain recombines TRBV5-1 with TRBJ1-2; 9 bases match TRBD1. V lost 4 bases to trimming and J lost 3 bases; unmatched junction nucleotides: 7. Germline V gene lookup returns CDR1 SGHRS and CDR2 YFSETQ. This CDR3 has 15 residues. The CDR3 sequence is CASSTTGGVDYGYTF. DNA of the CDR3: TGCGCCAGCAGCACAACAGGGGGCGTCGACTATGGCTACACCTTC.

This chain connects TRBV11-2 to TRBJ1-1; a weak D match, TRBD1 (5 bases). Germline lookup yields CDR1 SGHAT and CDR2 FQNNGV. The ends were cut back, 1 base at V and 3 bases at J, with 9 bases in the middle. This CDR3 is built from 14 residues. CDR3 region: CASSLAPGDTEAFF. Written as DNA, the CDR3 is TGTGCCAGCAGCTTAGCCCCGGGGGACACTGAAGCTTTCTTT. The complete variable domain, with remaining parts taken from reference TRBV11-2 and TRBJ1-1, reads EAGVAQSPRYKIIEKRQSVAFWCNPISGHATLYWYQQILGQGPKLLIQFQNNGVVDDSQLPKDRFSAERLKGVDSTLKIQPAKLEDSAVYLCASSLAPGDTEAFFGQGTRLTVV.

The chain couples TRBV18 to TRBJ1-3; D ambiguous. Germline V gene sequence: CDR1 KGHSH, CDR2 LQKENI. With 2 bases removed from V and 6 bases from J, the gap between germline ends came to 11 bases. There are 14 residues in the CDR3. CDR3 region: CASSPTRVTNTIYF. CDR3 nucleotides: TGTGCCAGCTCACCAACGAGGGTAACAAACACCATATATTTT.

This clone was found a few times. CDR3 nucleotide sequence: TGTGCCAGCAGTTCGGACAGGGGCCTTCAGCCCCAGCATTTT. It encodes CASSSDRGLQPQHF. V is TRBV27 and J is TRBJ1-5, with 9 nucleotides matching TRBD1. Germline CDR1 reads MNHEY; CDR2 reads SMNVEV (reference sequence). Trimming cost V 4 bases and J 6 bases; bases outside gene matches: 4. The CDR3 is made up of 14 amino acids.

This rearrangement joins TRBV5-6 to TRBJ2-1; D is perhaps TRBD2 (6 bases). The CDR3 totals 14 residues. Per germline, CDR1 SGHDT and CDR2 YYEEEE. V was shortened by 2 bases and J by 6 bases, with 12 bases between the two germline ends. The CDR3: CASSFFGRPNEQFF. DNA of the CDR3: TGTGCCAGCAGCTTCTTCGGGAGACCCAATGAGCAGTTCTTC.

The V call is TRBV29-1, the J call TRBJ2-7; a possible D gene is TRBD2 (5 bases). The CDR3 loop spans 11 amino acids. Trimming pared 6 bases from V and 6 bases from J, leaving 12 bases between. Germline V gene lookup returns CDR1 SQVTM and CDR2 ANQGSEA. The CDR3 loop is CSVGEVSEQYF. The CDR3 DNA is TGCAGCGTGGGAGAAGTGAGCGAGCAGTACTTC.

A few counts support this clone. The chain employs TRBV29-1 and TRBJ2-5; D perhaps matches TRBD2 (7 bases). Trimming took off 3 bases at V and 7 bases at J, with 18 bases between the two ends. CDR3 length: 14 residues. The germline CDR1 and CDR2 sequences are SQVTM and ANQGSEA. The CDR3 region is CSVEGGRIGATQYF. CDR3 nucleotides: TGCAGCGTTGAGGGGGGGCGAATTGGCGCGACCCAGTACTTC.